This T cell receptor (beta chain) was retrieved from a study of cytomegalovirus exposure and HLA in healthy donors. Comment on this clone: Its target is unknown.

The CDR3 contains 15 residues. Germline CDR1 and CDR2: MDHEN and SYDVKM. V gave up 2 bases and J gave up 5 bases, with 15 bases separating them. In the PCR, 60 Vbeta and 13 Jbeta primers were used. Generated by immunoSEQ multiplex PCR, the TCRdb table keeps only in-frame clones and is missing some. The data show tens of thousands of clones, with roughly a tenth seen just once and approximately 25% held by the top ten. Study-wide results and limits: In vitro work confirmed that three CMV-associated chains recognize CMV antigens.

The chain links TRBV28 to TRBJ1-1, with unresolved D. The sequence was collected from a man in his fifties or sixties in good health and CMV-seropositive. Sample: PBMCs. DNA of the CDR3: TGTGCCAGCAGTTTAACGGAGGGCCTGGGGACTGAAGCTTTCTTT. Its protein is CASSLTEGLGTEAFF.